Listed below are T cell receptor beta chains from one sample, sequenced in a study of neoadjuvant anti-PD-1 for oral cavity cancer. Assay: immunoSEQ multiplex PCR; the TCRdb copy retains only in-frame clones and omits some. The data contain over 15,000 clones, less than 70% of them singletons. This sample comprised PBMCs, obtained before nivolumab (anti-PD-1) treatment. The receptors were sampled from a person aged 35-79 years with oral cavity squamous cell carcinoma. CDR3s include the opening cysteine and the closing phenylalanine or tryptophan. A D gene is named only where the DNA matches it firmly. Clone sizes are given selectively: once, few, many, or a class where the clone is expanded.

d_call: NA
v_call: TRBV5-1
j_call: TRBJ2-5
clone_size: NA
cdr3_nt: TGCGCCAGCAGCTTGGTGGTGGTAGGAGAGACCCAGTACTTC
cdr3_aa: CASSLVVVGETQYF

d_call: NA
v_call: TRBV5-1
j_call: TRBJ2-2
clone_size: NA
cdr3_nt: TGCGCCAGCAGCTTTGGGCAGATCACCGGGGAGCTGTTTTTT
cdr3_aa: CASSFGQITGELFF

d_call: NA
v_call: TRBV29-1
j_call: TRBJ1-2
clone_size: NA
cdr3_nt: TGCAGCGGCGGTGGGCAGAACTATGGCTACACCTTC
cdr3_aa: CSGGGQNYGYTF

d_call: NA
v_call: TRBV9
j_call: TRBJ2-7
clone_size: once
cdr3_nt: TGTGCCAGCAGCCCCGGGGACACTCCGTACGAGCAGTACTTC
cdr3_aa: CASSPGDTPYEQYF

d_call: NA
v_call: TRBV30
j_call: TRBJ1-1
clone_size: NA
cdr3_nt: TGTGCCTGGAGCCGGTTGAGGAACACTGAAGCTTTCTTT
cdr3_aa: CAWSRLRNTEAFF

d_call: NA
v_call: TRBV5-5
j_call: TRBJ1-1
clone_size: NA
cdr3_nt: TGTGCCAGCAGCTCGGACCTGAACACTGAAGCTTTCTTT
cdr3_aa: CASSSDLNTEAFF

d_call: TRBD1
v_call: TRBV19
j_call: TRBJ2-7
clone_size: NA
cdr3_nt: TGTGCCAGTAGTAAATGGGACAGGGACTACGAGCAGTACTTC
cdr3_aa: CASSKWDRDYEQYF

d_call: NA
v_call: TRBV2
j_call: TRBJ2-6
clone_size: NA
cdr3_nt: TGTGCCACCAAAGACAACCAAGGGGCCAACGTCCTGACTTTC
cdr3_aa: CATKDNQGANVLTF

d_call: TRBD1
v_call: TRBV5-6
j_call: TRBJ1-2
clone_size: few
cdr3_nt: TGTGCCAGCAGCTACAGGGGGGAGAGCTATGGCTACACCTTC
cdr3_aa: CASSYRGESYGYTF

d_call: NA
v_call: TRBV29-1
j_call: TRBJ2-1
clone_size: NA
cdr3_nt: TGCAGCGTGCAGGGAGCCCGGGAGCAGTTCTTC
cdr3_aa: CSVQGAREQFF

d_call: NA
v_call: TRBV2
j_call: TRBJ1-5
clone_size: medium-sized
cdr3_nt: TGTGCCAGCAGTGAGGGTCGGAACGGGGAGCCCCAGCATTTT
cdr3_aa: CASSEGRNGEPQHF

d_call: TRBD1
v_call: TRBV7-3
j_call: TRBJ2-3
clone_size: NA
cdr3_nt: TGTGCCAGCAGCTCCCGGGACAGGGGAAATACGCAGTATTTT
cdr3_aa: CASSSRDRGNTQYF

d_call: NA
v_call: TRBV19
j_call: TRBJ1-2
clone_size: few
cdr3_nt: TGTGCCAGTAGTATTGGTTTGGCGGCTGGAGCCTATGGCTACACCTTC
cdr3_aa: CASSIGLAAGAYGYTF

d_call: TRBD1
v_call: TRBV7-2
j_call: TRBJ1-5
clone_size: NA
cdr3_nt: TGTGCCAGCAGCGTCAACAGGGGCGTGCAGCCCCAGCATTTT
cdr3_aa: CASSVNRGVQPQHF

d_call: NA
v_call: TRBV6-1
j_call: TRBJ1-1
clone_size: once
cdr3_nt: TGTGCCAGCAGTGAAAATGCCAATCTGAACACTGAAGCTTTCTTT
cdr3_aa: CASSENANLNTEAFF

d_call: NA
v_call: TRBV10-3
j_call: TRBJ1-1
clone_size: few
cdr3_nt: TGTGCCATCAGGAATTTGCAGGGTAACACTGAAGCTTTCTTT
cdr3_aa: CAIRNLQGNTEAFF